Detailed here is one TCR beta chain. The data were produced by immunoSEQ multiplex PCR, yet TCRdb's version contains in-frame clones alone and is incomplete. The sample contains 120,000 or so clones, roughly four fifths of which appear only once. The record originates from a study of blood T cell repertoires in COVID-19. Trimming took off 1 base at V and 2 bases at J, with 12 bases between the two ends. Germline V gene data show CDR1 as LGHDT and CDR2 as YNNKEL (reference sequence). This CDR3 is built from 15 residues. The sample comprised peripheral blood. This chain connects TRBV3-1 (or the pseudogene TRBV3-2) to TRBJ2-7; possible D gene TRBD2, 6 bases. The receptor was derived from a human donor in a cohort sampled during active COVID-19. In DNA, the CDR3 is TGTGCCAGCAGCCAAGGTACTAGCCGCACCTACGAGCAGTACTTC. It is translated as CASSQGTSRTYEQYF.